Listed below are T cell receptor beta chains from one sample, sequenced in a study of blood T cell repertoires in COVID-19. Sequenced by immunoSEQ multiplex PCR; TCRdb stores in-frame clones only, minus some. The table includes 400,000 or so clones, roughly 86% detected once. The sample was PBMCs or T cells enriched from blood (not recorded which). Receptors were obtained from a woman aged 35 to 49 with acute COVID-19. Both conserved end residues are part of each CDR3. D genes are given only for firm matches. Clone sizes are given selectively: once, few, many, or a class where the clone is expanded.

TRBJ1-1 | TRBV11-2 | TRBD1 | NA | CASSQLQGGNTEAFF | TGTGCCAGCAGCCAATTACAGGGGGGAAACACTGAAGCTTTCTTT
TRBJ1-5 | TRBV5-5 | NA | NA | CASSPGPSSYQPQHF | TGTGCCAGCAGTCCCGGTCCGTCATCTTATCAGCCCCAGCATTTT
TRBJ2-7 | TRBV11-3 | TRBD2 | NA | CASSQGGGGGIYEQYF | TGTGCCAGCAGCCAGGGCGGCGGGGGGGGAATCTACGAGCAGTACTTC
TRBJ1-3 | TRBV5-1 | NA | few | CASSLGAGTGNTIYF | TGCGCCAGCAGCCTAGGAGCGGGTACCGGAAACACCATATATTTT
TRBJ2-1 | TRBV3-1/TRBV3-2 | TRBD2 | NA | CASSGGAWDNEQFF | TGTGCCAGTAGCGGGGGGGCCTGGGATAATGAGCAGTTCTTC
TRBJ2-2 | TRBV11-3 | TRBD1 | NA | CASSLAWDRDTGELFF | TGTGCCAGCAGCTTAGCGTGGGACAGGGACACCGGGGAGCTGTTTTTT
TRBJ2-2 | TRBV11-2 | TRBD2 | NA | CASSPGLAGATGELFF | TGTGCCAGCAGCCCAGGACTAGCGGGAGCCACCGGGGAGCTGTTTTTT
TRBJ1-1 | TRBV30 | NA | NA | CAWNRGTEAFF | TGTGCCTGGAACCGGGGTACAGAAGCTTTCTTT
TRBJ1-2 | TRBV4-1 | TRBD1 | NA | CASSPQGIYGYTF | TGCGCCAGCAGCCCACAGGGGATCTATGGCTACACCTTC
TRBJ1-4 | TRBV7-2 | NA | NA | CASSLDSQVNEKLFF | TGTGCCAGCAGCTTAGATAGCCAAGTAAATGAAAAACTGTTTTTT
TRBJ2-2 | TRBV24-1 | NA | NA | CATSDPAAGQYTGELFF | TGTGCCACCAGTGATCCGGCGGCGGGACAGTACACCGGGGAGCTGTTTTTT
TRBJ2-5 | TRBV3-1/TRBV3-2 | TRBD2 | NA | CASSPPYGTSGQETQYF | TGTGCCAGCAGCCCGCCATATGGGACTAGCGGACAAGAGACCCAGTACTTC
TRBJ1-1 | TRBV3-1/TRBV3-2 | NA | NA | CASSPRASLMNTEAFF | TGTGCCAGCAGCCCCAGGGCCTCCTTAATGAACACTGAAGCTTTCTTT
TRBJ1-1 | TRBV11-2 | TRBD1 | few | CASSLGTGFDTEAFF | TGTGCCAGCAGCTTGGGGACAGGGTTCGACACTGAAGCTTTCTTT
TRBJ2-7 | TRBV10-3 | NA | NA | CATGESSYEQYF | TGTGCCACCGGGGAGAGTTCCTACGAGCAGTACTTC
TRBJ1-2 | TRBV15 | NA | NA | CATSRDSSGRVNGYTF | TGTGCCACCAGCAGAGATTCTTCGGGCAGGGTAAATGGCTACACCTTC
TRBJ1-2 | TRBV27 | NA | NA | CASSRNIGFGYTF | TGTGCCAGCAGTCGTAACATCGGGTTTGGCTACACCTTC
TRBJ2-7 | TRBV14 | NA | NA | CASSQLGGAGTQYF | TGTGCCAGCAGCCAATTAGGGGGGGCCGGGACACAGTACTTC